The 8 T cell receptor beta chains below come from one sample, sequenced in a study of radiation and T cells in renal cell carcinoma (dated by TCRdb to 2018 to 2021). This sample's time point label indicates: tumor resected at nephrectomy. The sample's treatment or condition label is to be understood as: 15 Gy SBRT to primary tumor, nephrectomy 4 weeks later. The protocol used for the library was the immunoSEQ multiplex PCR assay. Imported from immuneACCESS, the table was reduced by TCRdb to in-frame sequences with V and J called. These copies leave out some clones; in studies compared against another copy, an unresolved V gene accounts for under half, and the cause of the remainder is not known. In this sample the table shows under 20,000 clones, around two thirds of which occur a single time. In total, the top ten clones hold under 15% of the sample. Sequencing used tumor tissue, obtained from a patient whose treatment included radiotherapy and nephrectomy. These receptors originate from a woman aged 70-85 years with renal cell carcinoma.

The chain has TRBV19 and TRBJ1-5; D is unclear. The V end was cut by 3 bases, the J end by 2 bases, with 11 bases between. Germline assignment: CDR1 LNHDA and CDR2 SQIVND (reference sequence). The CDR3 spans 15 residues. CDR3 coding DNA: TGTGCCAGTAGTATTAAGGGATCGGGCAATCAGCCCCAGCATTTT. Its protein is CASSIKGSGNQPQHF.

V usage is TRBV25-1 and J usage is TRBJ2-7, with TRBD2 as a possible D gene (6 bases). V dropped 2 bases and J dropped 1 base, with 9 bases sitting between them. The CDR3 spans 14 residues. Germline assignment: CDR1 MGHDK and CDR2 SYGVNS. The CDR3 region has the DNA TGTGCCAGCAGTGAACCAGGAGGGTCCTACGAGCAGTACTTC. Its protein product is CASSEPGGSYEQYF.

The J gene is TRBJ2-7, the V gene TRBV2, with D maybe TRBD2 (6 bases). This CDR3 has 13 residues. V dropped 6 bases and J dropped 0 bases, with 9 bases sitting between them. Germline CDR1 reads SNHLY; CDR2 reads FYNNEI. The CDR3 region has the DNA TGTGCCAGCAGGGGAGGCAGCTCCTACGAGCAGTACTTC. Residues: CASRGGSSYEQYF.

In this sample, this clone turned up a few times. The chain is built from TRBV19 and TRBJ1-6; D perhaps matches TRBD1 (6 bases). The V gene's germline CDR1 is LNHDA and CDR2 SQIVND (reference sequence). The CDR3 length is 16 residues. With 5 bases removed from V and 5 bases from J, the gap between germline ends came to 16 bases. The CDR3 is CASSSRDRKDNSPLHF. DNA for the CDR3: TGTGCCAGTAGTTCCCGAGACAGGAAGGATAATTCACCCCTCCACTTT.

V and J are TRBV2 and TRBJ2-1; D gene ambiguous. In germline, CDR1 is SNHLY, CDR2 FYNNEI. The CDR3 spans 14 residues. The V end was cut by 7 bases, the J end by 7 bases, with 17 bases between. The CDR3 DNA is TGTGCCAGCACCTTAGAAAGGGCGAGGAATGAGCAGTTCTTC. It codes for CASTLERARNEQFF. Full variable domain (rest looked up from reference TRBV2 and TRBJ2-1): EPEVTQTPSHQVTQMGQEVILRCVPISNHLYFYWYRQILGQKVEFLVSFYNNEISEKSEIFDDQFSVERPDGSNFTLKIRSTKLEDSAMYFCASTLERARNEQFFGPGTRLTVL.

This clone was picked up one time. The chain recombines TRBV10-2 with TRBJ2-1, with 7 positions matching TRBD2. Trimming removed 6 bases from V and 2 bases from J; junction bases left unmatched: 4. Germline assignment: CDR1 WSHSY and CDR2 SAAADI. The CDR3 sequence is 14 residues long. The CDR3 sequence: CASRPSGPYNEQFF. The CDR3 coding sequence is TGCGCCAGCAGGCCTAGCGGCCCCTACAATGAGCAGTTCTTC.

The CDR3 region is CASSEGQVNVQYF. DNA for the CDR3: TGTGCCAGCAGTGAGGGACAGGTAAATGTGCAGTATTTT. The chain is built from TRBV6-1 and TRBJ2-3; 8 bases align to TRBD1. Looked up from germline, CDR1 is MNHNS and CDR2 is SASEGT. The CDR3 is 13 amino acids. The V gene end was trimmed by 3 bases and the J gene end by 11 bases; junction bases not matched to a gene: 7.

This rearrangement joins TRBV6-1 to TRBJ2-7; 7 bases are a match to TRBD1. V shed 2 bases, J shed 1 base, and the junction held 5 bases outside the gene matches. The CDR3 contains 15 residues. The germline V gene encodes CDR1 MNHNS and CDR2 SASEGT. CDR3 nucleotides: TGTGCCAGCAGTGAAAAGGGGACAGCTTCCTACGAGCAGTACTTC. Translation gives CASSEKGTASYEQYF.